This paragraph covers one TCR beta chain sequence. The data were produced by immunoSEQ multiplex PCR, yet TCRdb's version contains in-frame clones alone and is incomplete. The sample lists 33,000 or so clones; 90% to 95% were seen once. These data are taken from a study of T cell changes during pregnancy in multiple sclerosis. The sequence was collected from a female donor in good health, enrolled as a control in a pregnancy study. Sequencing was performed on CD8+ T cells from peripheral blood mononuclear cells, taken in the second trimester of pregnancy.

The CDR3 bases are TGTGCCAGCTCACCAAAACACCAGGCTTCGTACGAGCAGTACTTC. As protein: CASSPKHQASYEQYF. This chain connects TRBV18 to TRBJ2-7; D unresolved. Trimming cost V 2 bases and J 4 bases, with 15 bases left between them. The CDR3 sequence is 15 residues long. Germline V gives CDR1 KGHSH, CDR2 LQKENI.